The rows below give T cell receptor beta chains drawn from one sample of a study of T cell responses to AZD1222 COVID-19 vaccine. The method was immunoSEQ multiplex PCR; TCRdb's version includes in-frame clones alone and lacks a portion of them. This table holds under 200,000 clones, approximately 92% found once. Sequencing used peripheral blood, obtained on day 0 of AZD1222 vaccination. The source is an adult in good health. CDR3s include the opening cysteine and the closing phenylalanine or tryptophan. D genes are given only for firm matches. Clone size appears in some rows only: once, few, many, or a class for an expanded clone.

J gene	D gene	clone size	V gene	CDR3 protein	CDR3 DNA
TRBJ1-4	TRBD1	NA	TRBV18	CASSLGQLQNEKLFF	TGTGCCAGCTCACTGGGACAGTTACAAAATGAAAAACTGTTTTTT
TRBJ1-1	NA	NA	TRBV6-5	CASKATVRRGTEAFF	TGTGCCAGCAAAGCGACAGTTCGCCGTGGCACTGAAGCTTTCTTT
TRBJ2-3	NA	NA	TRBV5-1	CASGRSDRSTDTQYF	TGCGCCAGCGGCCGGTCAGACCGTAGCACAGATACGCAGTATTTT
TRBJ1-1	NA	NA	TRBV6-5	CASKRAFLDTEAFF	TGTGCCAGCAAACGAGCCTTTCTTGACACTGAAGCTTTCTTT
TRBJ2-7	NA	NA	TRBV7-8	CASSLGKNTYEQYF	TGTGCCAGCAGCTTAGGGAAGAATACCTACGAGCAGTACTTC
TRBJ2-1	TRBD1	NA	TRBV24-1	CATSGTGYGPQFF	TGTGCCACCAGCGGGACAGGGTATGGACCCCAGTTCTTC
TRBJ1-5	TRBD1	NA	TRBV6-2/TRBV6-3	CASSYSTLRQGINQPQHF	TGTGCCAGCAGTTACTCGACGCTTCGACAGGGAATTAATCAGCCCCAGCATTTT
TRBJ2-1	TRBD2	once	TRBV19	CASSLAGGNEQFF	TGTGCCAGTAGTCTAGCGGGGGGCAATGAGCAGTTCTTC
TRBJ2-5	TRBD1	NA	TRBV5-4	CASSWSTGYQETQYF	TGTGCCAGCAGCTGGTCGACAGGGTACCAAGAGACCCAGTACTTC
TRBJ2-7	NA	NA	TRBV7-9	CASSWDGVSYEQYF	TGTGCCAGCAGCTGGGACGGAGTCTCCTACGAGCAGTACTTC
TRBJ1-2	TRBD1	NA	TRBV6-2/TRBV6-3	CASSYPGQGANYGYTF	TGTGCCAGCAGTTACCCGGGACAGGGAGCTAACTATGGCTACACCTTC
TRBJ2-1	NA	once	TRBV7-9	CASSPRLSPEQFF	TGTGCCAGCAGCCCCCGTTTGAGTCCCGAGCAGTTCTTC
TRBJ2-2	TRBD1	NA	TRBV7-9	CASSPMGQAPTANTGELFF	TGTGCCAGCAGCCCAATGGGACAGGCTCCTACCGCGAACACCGGGGAGCTGTTTTTT
TRBJ1-1	TRBD1	NA	TRBV30	CAWRALTGRNTEAFF	TGTGCCTGGAGAGCGTTGACAGGGAGGAACACTGAAGCTTTCTTT
TRBJ2-7	TRBD2	NA	TRBV6-2/TRBV6-3	CASSPRRTSGDYEQYF	TGTGCCAGCAGCCCGCGGCGGACTAGCGGGGACTACGAGCAGTACTTC
TRBJ1-1	NA	NA	TRBV29-1	CSVEHFEGTEAFF	TGCAGCGTTGAACACTTTGAGGGCACTGAAGCTTTCTTT
TRBJ1-5	NA	NA	TRBV13	CASSLGSNQPQHF	TGTGCCAGCAGCTTAGGTAGCAATCAGCCCCAGCATTTT
TRBJ2-1	TRBD2	NA	TRBV6-5	CASSFSGTAYNEQFF	TGTGCCAGCAGTTTTAGCGGGACGGCCTACAATGAGCAGTTCTTC
TRBJ2-2	NA	NA	TRBV7-2	CASSLSGIANTGELFF	TGTGCCAGCAGCTTAAGTGGCATTGCGAACACCGGGGAGCTGTTTTTT
TRBJ2-7	TRBD2	NA	TRBV12-3/TRBV12-4	CASSLRTSGEQYF	TGTGCCAGCAGTTTAAGGACTAGCGGCGAGCAGTACTTC
TRBJ1-2	NA	NA	TRBV19	CASSNGGPVLGGYTF	TGTGCCAGTAGTAATGGGGGGCCAGTCCTGGGCGGCTACACCTTC
TRBJ2-1	TRBD2	NA	TRBV7-3	CASSLLPGLEGHNEQFF	TGTGCCAGCAGCTTACTTCCGGGACTAGAGGGACACAATGAGCAGTTCTTC
TRBJ2-2	NA	NA	TRBV30	CAWSPGWGRSAGELFF	TGTGCCTGGAGTCCTGGGTGGGGGCGGTCCGCCGGGGAGCTGTTTTTT
TRBJ2-7	NA	few	TRBV29-1	CSVDFEGRGSYEQYF	TGCAGCGTTGATTTTGAGGGAAGGGGTTCCTACGAGCAGTACTTC
TRBJ2-3	NA	NA	TRBV7-9	CASSLAIVFGVDTQYF	TGTGCCAGCAGCTTAGCGATCGTATTCGGAGTAGATACGCAGTATTTT
TRBJ2-3	NA	NA	TRBV18	CASSPLATSTDTQYF	TGTGCCAGCTCACCACTGGCGACTAGCACAGATACGCAGTATTTT
TRBJ1-3	NA	NA	TRBV7-2	CASSLVRAISGNTIYF	TGTGCCAGCAGCTTAGTCCGGGCAATCTCTGGAAACACCATATATTTT
TRBJ2-7	NA	NA	TRBV25-1	CASSVAGRSYEQYF	TGTGCCAGCAGTGTTGCGGGCCGCTCCTACGAGCAGTACTTC
TRBJ2-2	TRBD1	NA	TRBV9	CASSVGTGASMALFF	TGTGCCAGCAGCGTCGGGACAGGGGCCTCGATGGCGCTGTTTTTT
TRBJ1-3	NA	NA	TRBV2	CASRARHSSGNTIYF	TGTGCCAGCAGAGCCCGCCACAGTTCTGGAAACACCATATATTTT
TRBJ2-1	TRBD2	NA	TRBV19	CASTPGGYNEQFF	TGTGCCAGTACCCCGGGGGGGTACAATGAGCAGTTCTTC
TRBJ1-5	NA	NA	TRBV30	CAWSTHLAGLSNQPQHF	TGTGCCTGGAGTACCCACCTGGCAGGGCTTAGCAATCAGCCCCAGCATTTT
TRBJ1-6	NA	NA	TRBV5-5	CASSLEWAGSRYNSPLHF	TGTGCCAGCAGCTTGGAGTGGGCAGGGAGTCGCTATAATTCACCCCTCCACTTT
TRBJ2-7	NA	NA	TRBV21-1	CASSNCGVTYEQYF	TGTGCCAGCAGCAACTGCGGAGTGACCTACGAGCAGTACTTC
TRBJ2-7	NA	NA	TRBV30	CAWSGGIAQYF	TGTGCCTGGAGTGGTGGGATAGCGCAGTACTTC
TRBJ2-2	TRBD1	NA	TRBV25-1	CASRDRVSGELFF	TGTGCCAGCAGGGACAGGGTGAGCGGGGAGCTGTTTTTT
TRBJ1-2	NA	NA	TRBV5-1	CASSLSRGSGSGYYGYTF	TGCGCCAGCAGCTTGTCCCGCGGATCCGGGTCCGGGTACTATGGCTACACCTTC